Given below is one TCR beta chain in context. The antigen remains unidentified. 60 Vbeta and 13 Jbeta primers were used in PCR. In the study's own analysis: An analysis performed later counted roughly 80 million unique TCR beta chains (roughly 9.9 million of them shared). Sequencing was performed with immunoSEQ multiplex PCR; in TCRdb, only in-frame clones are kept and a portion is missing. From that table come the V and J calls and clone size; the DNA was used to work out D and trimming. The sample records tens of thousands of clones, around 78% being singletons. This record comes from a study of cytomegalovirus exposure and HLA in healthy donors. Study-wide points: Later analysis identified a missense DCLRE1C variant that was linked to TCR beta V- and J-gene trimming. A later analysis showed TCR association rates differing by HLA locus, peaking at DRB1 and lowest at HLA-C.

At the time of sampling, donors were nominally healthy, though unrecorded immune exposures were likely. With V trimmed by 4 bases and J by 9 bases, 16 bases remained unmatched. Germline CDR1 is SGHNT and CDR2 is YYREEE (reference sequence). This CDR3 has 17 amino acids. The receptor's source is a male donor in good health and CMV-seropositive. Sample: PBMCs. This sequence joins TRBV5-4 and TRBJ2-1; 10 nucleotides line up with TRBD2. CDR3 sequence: CASSPDLGSGRAGEQFF. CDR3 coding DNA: TGTGCCAGCAGCCCTGATCTTGGAAGCGGGAGGGCCGGTGAGCAGTTCTTC.